Each of the 21 T cell receptor beta chains below was sequenced from the same sample in a study of T cells in Graves' hyperthyroidism and ophthalmopathy. TCR beta CDR3 region amplification was performed from RNA transcripts. HTBI primers drove first-round RT-PCR of the TCR CDR3. Via MiXCR, TCRdb re-called the multiplex PCR reads, giving one row per CDR3 protein. There are 530,000 or so distinct CDR3 sequences in the sample; around 22% occur only once, and approximately 11% lies in the top ten. Sequenced: blood. The receptors were sampled from a woman aged 25 to 39 with Graves' ophthalmopathy.

This clonotype was seen repeatedly, ten times or more. CDR3 in amino acids: CASTPRGGWTGELFF. The CDR3, as DNA: TGTGCCAGCACCCCGAGAGGGGGGTGGACCGGGGAGCTGTTTTTT. The rearrangement joins TRBV12-3 or TRBV12-4 to TRBJ2-2; D tentatively reads TRBD1 or TRBD2 (6 bases each). The V end lost 7 bases, the J end lost 5 bases, and 17 bases lay between the germline ends. The length of the CDR3 is 15 residues.

This clonotype was seen repeatedly, ten times or more. The chain links TRBV12-3 or TRBV12-4 to TRBJ1-2; a weak D match, TRBD1 (6 bases). V was trimmed by 2 bases and J by 5 bases, leaving 9 bases between them. This CDR3 spans 13 amino acids. CDR3 residues: CASSLTTGYGYTF. The CDR3 DNA is TGTGCCAGCAGTTTAACCACAGGGTATGGCTACACCTTC.

The gene calls are TRBV9 and TRBJ1-2; possible D gene TRBD1, 5 bases. Germline assignment: CDR1 SGDLS and CDR2 YYNGEE. This CDR3 has 12 amino acids. V was cut by 7 bases and J by 8 bases, with 15 bases left in between. Here the CDR3 reads CASAPNGDGYTF. The CDR3, as DNA: TGTGCCAGCGCTCCCAACGGGGACGGCTACACCTTC.

This clonotype showed up just a few times. The chain has TRBV4-3 and TRBJ2-4, with D hard to call. The V end was cut by 1 base, the J end by 0 bases, with 10 bases between. The CDR3 is made up of 16 amino acids. CDR1 and CDR2 (germline): LGHNA, YSLEER. The DNA for the CDR3 is TGCGCCAGCAGCCAAGTTTCGCGGCTAGCCAAAAACATTCAGTACTTC. It is translated as CASSQVSRLAKNIQYF.

V gene TRBV10-3 combines with J gene TRBJ1-5; tentatively, D is TRBD1 (6 bases). This CDR3 has 14 residues. Germline V gives CDR1 ENHRY, CDR2 SYGVKD. Trimming removed 6 bases from V and 7 bases from J, with 16 bases in between. The CDR3 spells CAISTTGGGQPQHF. For the CDR3, the DNA is TGTGCCATCAGCACTACGGGGGGCGGGCAGCCCCAGCATTTT.

This clonotype showed up many times. The chain carries TRBV6-2 or TRBV6-3 and TRBJ1-2, with a tentative D call TRBD1 (5 bases). The CDR3 contains 15 residues. Deletions cut 7 bases from V and 3 bases from J, with 18 bases between. Germline V lookup: CDR1 MNHEY, CDR2 SVGEGT. For the CDR3, the DNA is TGTGCCAGCACCGGGGGTAGGCTGACTGACTATGGCTACACCTTC. This translates into CASTGGRLTDYGYTF.

In its sample, this clonotype was seen a few times. The rearrangement joins TRBV28 to TRBJ1-1; D is uncertain. CDR1 MDHEN and CDR2 SYDVKM come from the germline V gene. Trimming took off 4 bases at V and 8 bases at J, with 17 bases between the two ends. The CDR3 runs to 14 residues. The CDR3 protein is CASSSQERGPEAFF. CDR3 nucleotides: TGTGCCAGCAGTTCCCAGGAGAGAGGGCCCGAAGCTTTCTTT. Filled out from reference TRBV28 and TRBJ1-1, the complete variable domain reads DVKVTQSSRYLVKRTGEKVFLECVQDMDHENMFWYRQDPGLGLRLIYFSYDVKMKEKGDIPEGYSVSREKKERFSLILESASTNQTSMYLCASSSQERGPEAFFGQGTRLTVV.

The chain joins TRBV27 to TRBJ1-6; a possible D gene is TRBD1 (5 bases). Trimming took off 5 bases at V and 8 bases at J, with 7 bases between the two ends. The CDR3 extends over 12 amino acids. CDR1 MNHEY and CDR2 SMNVEV come from the germline V gene (reference sequence). The CDR3 DNA follows: TGTGCCAGCAGTCCACAGGATTCACCCCTCCACTTT. This codes for CASSPQDSPLHF.

This clonotype was observed at least ten times. The rearrangement joins TRBV30 to TRBJ1-1; unclear D gene. Trimming removed 2 bases at V and 6 bases at J, with 13 bases between. The CDR3 is 13 residues long. Per germline, CDR1 GTSNPN and CDR2 SVGIG (reference sequence). The CDR3 loop is CAWSPMGSPEAFF. Written as DNA, the CDR3 is TGTGCCTGGAGTCCTATGGGCAGCCCTGAAGCTTTCTTT.

This clonotype was counted a single time. Likely a read error: the CDR3 ends without its conserved phenylalanine or tryptophan. It is unclear where the CDR3 begins or ends on the DNA, so no DNA is shown, and the CDR3 is as TCRdb lists it. V and J are TRBV24-1 and TRBJ2-6. Including both end residues, the CDR3 is 13 amino acids long. CDR1 and CDR2 (germline): KGHDR, SFDVKD. CDR3 protein: CATSGAGANVLTC.

V and J are TRBV19 and TRBJ2-5, with a possible D match to TRBD1 (5 bases). V lost 6 bases to trimming and J lost 5 bases, with 16 bases between them. The CDR3 has 14 residues. Per the germline V gene, CDR1 is LNHDA and CDR2 is SQIVND (reference sequence). Here the CDR3 DNA reads TGTGCCAGTAGCGACGCCACAGGTGGGGAGACCCAGTACTTC. Translating it yields CASSDATGGETQYF. Looking up the rest from reference TRBV19 and TRBJ2-5 gives the full variable domain: DGGITQSPKYLFRKEGQNVTLSCEQNLNHDAMYWYRQDPGQGLRLIYYSQIVNDFQKGDIAEGYSVSREKKESFPLTVTSAQKNPTAFYLCASSDATGGETQYFGPGTRLLVL.

V usage is TRBV20-1 and J usage is TRBJ1-1, with a weak D call TRBD1 (5 bases). The CDR3 runs 13 residues. V was shortened by 1 base and J by 6 bases, with 12 bases between the two germline ends. Germline CDR1 reads DFQATT; CDR2 reads SNEGSKA (reference sequence). The CDR3 protein is CSARGAGRAEAFF. In DNA form, the CDR3 reads TGCAGTGCTAGAGGGGCAGGGCGTGCTGAAGCTTTCTTT.

The V call is TRBV11-1, the J call TRBJ1-1; the D is unclear. Germline assignment: CDR1 SGHAT and CDR2 FQDESV (reference sequence). The V gene lost 7 bases and the J gene lost 2 bases, with 17 bases spanning the gap. The CDR3 runs to 15 residues. CDR3 DNA sequence: TGTGCCAGCATCTTGTCGGCAGGCGTTAACACTGAAGCTTTCTTT. The encoded protein is CASILSAGVNTEAFF.

This clonotype was counted many times. The chain has TRBV20-1 and TRBJ1-1; D perhaps matches TRBD1 (5 bases). The CDR3 has 15 amino acids. V was clipped by 3 bases and J by 0 bases, with 14 bases between them. The germline gives CDR1 DFQATT, CDR2 SNEGSKA (reference sequence). The CDR3 is CSASRSGLMNTEAFF. The CDR3 coding sequence is TGCAGTGCTAGCCGTTCGGGACTGATGAACACTGAAGCTTTCTTT.

This clonotype occurred many times. The V call is TRBV15, the J call TRBJ2-7; D is undetermined. Between the trimmed V and J ends, which lost 1 base and 5 bases, there was a span of 9 bases. CDR3 size: 13 residues. Germline CDR1 and CDR2: LNHNV and YYDKDF (reference sequence). CDR3 sequence reads: CATSRAGVNEQYF. The CDR3 nucleotides read TGTGCCACCAGCAGAGCAGGAGTAAACGAGCAGTACTTC.

About this clonotype itself: The junction departs from germline at one end; a sequencing error may be responsible. V and J are TRBV20-1 and TRBJ1-1; D uncertain. The germline gives CDR1 DFQATT, CDR2 SNEGSKA (reference sequence). The length of the CDR3 is 13 residues. In DNA, the CDR3 is TGCAGTGCTAGAGATCCTGGGAACACTGATGCTTTCTTT. Its translation: CSARDPGNTDAFF.

CDR3 sequence reads: CASSLSQVEQYF. CDR3 nucleotides: TGTGCCAGCAGCTTGTCTCAGGTCGAGCAGTACTTC. The chain uses TRBV7-8 and TRBJ2-7, with unresolved D. V was trimmed by 3 bases and J by 6 bases, leaving 9 bases between them. The germline V gene has CDR1 SGHVS and CDR2 FQNEAQ. This CDR3 is 12 amino acids long. The variable domain in full, completed from reference TRBV7-8 and TRBJ2-7, reads GAGVSQSPRYKVAKRGQDVALRCDPISGHVSLFWYQQALGQGPEFLTYFQNEAQLDKSGLPSDRFFAERPEGSVSTLKIQRTQQEDSAVYLCASSLSQVEQYFGPGTRLTVT.

The rearrangement links TRBV27 to TRBJ1-5; unclear D gene. Germline V lookup: CDR1 MNHEY, CDR2 SMNVEV (reference sequence). This CDR3 has 14 residues. With 3 bases removed from V and 3 bases from J, the gap between germline ends came to 9 bases. Here the CDR3 reads CASSFEGVNQPQHF. The DNA of the CDR3 is TGTGCCAGCAGTTTCGAAGGAGTCAATCAGCCCCAGCATTTT.

This clonotype was observed many times. The genes are TRBV12-3 or TRBV12-4 and TRBJ1-5; D unclear. V was clipped by 5 bases and J by 5 bases, with 10 bases between them. This CDR3 is 13 amino acids long. The CDR3 DNA reads TGTGCCAGCAGTCATGACATTGATCAGCCCCAGCATTTT. This translates into CASSHDIDQPQHF.

Regarding this clonotype: This sequence may be a read error, since a much larger clone differs from it by one base. This rearrangement joins TRBV12-3 or TRBV12-4 to TRBJ2-7, with 8 bases that match TRBD2. V lost 6 bases and J lost 3; bases outside the gene matches: 13. The CDR3 contains 16 residues. The CDR3 is CASSKGLAPYFYEQYF. Here the CDR3 DNA reads TGTGCCAGCAGCAAAGGACTAGCTCCATACTTCTACGAGCAGTACTTC.

At least ten counts were recorded for this clonotype. The rearrangement joins TRBV20-1 to TRBJ2-7; TRBD2 matches at 11 bases. Germline loops: CDR1 DFQATT, CDR2 SNEGSKA (reference sequence). The CDR3 contains 16 residues. With 3 bases clipped from V and 3 bases from J, the junction kept 10 bases outside the gene matches. The CDR3 region has the DNA TGCAGTGCTAGGACGACTAGCGGGGCGATACTCTACGAGCAGTACTTC. The encoded protein is CSARTTSGAILYEQYF.